This TCR beta chain comes out of a study of T cell responses to AZD1222 COVID-19 vaccine. Study-wide background: Analyses pooled second doses at about 4 or about 12 weeks.

A word on this clone: What it binds is unknown.

TCRdb keeps only in-frame clones here, not all; method: immunoSEQ multiplex PCR. Of around 120,000 clones listed, about 91% are singletons. Notes on the study in general: The repertoires were collected only after the peak T cell response.

Trimming pared 6 bases from V and 5 bases from J, leaving 13 bases between. Germline lookup yields CDR1 MNHEY and CDR2 SMNVEV (reference sequence). The CDR3 runs 14 residues. V is TRBV27 and J is TRBJ1-4; a possible D gene is TRBD1 (6 bases). The material sequenced was peripheral blood, taken on day 0 of AZD1222 vaccination. The receptor comes from an adult in good health. CDR3: CASRKQGGNEKLFF. In DNA form, the CDR3 reads TGTGCCAGCAGGAAACAGGGAGGAAATGAAAAACTGTTTTTT.